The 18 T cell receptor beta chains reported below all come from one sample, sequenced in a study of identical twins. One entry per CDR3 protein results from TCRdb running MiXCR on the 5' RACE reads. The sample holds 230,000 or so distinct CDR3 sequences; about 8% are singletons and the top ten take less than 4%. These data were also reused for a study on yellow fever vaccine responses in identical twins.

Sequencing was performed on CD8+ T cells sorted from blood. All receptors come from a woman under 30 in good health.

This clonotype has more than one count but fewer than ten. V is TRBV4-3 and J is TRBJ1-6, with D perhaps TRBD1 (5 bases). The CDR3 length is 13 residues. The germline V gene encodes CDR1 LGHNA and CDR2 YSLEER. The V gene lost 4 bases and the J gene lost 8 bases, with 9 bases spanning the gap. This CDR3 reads CASSLGLDSPLHF. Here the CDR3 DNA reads TGCGCCAGCAGCCTGGGACTAGATTCACCCCTCCACTTT.

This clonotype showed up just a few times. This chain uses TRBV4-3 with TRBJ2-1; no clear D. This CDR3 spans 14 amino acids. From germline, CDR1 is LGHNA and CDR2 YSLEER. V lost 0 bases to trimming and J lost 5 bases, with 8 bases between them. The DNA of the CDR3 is TGCGCCAGCAGCCAAGATTTTGGCGACAATGAGCAGTTCTTC. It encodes CASSQDFGDNEQFF.

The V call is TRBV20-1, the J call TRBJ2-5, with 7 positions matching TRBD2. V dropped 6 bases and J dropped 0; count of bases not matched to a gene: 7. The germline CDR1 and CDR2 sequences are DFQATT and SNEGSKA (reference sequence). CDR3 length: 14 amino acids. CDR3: CSAGKLANQETQYF. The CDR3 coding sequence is TGCAGTGCGGGAAAACTAGCGAACCAAGAGACCCAGTACTTC.

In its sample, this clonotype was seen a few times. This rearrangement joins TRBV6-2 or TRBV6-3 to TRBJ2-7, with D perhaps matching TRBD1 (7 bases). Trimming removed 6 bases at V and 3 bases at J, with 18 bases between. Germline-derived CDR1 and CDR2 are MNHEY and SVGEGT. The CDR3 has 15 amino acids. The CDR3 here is CASRPAGGLFYEQYF. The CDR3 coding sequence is TGTGCCAGCAGGCCGGCAGGGGGACTTTTCTACGAGCAGTACTTC.

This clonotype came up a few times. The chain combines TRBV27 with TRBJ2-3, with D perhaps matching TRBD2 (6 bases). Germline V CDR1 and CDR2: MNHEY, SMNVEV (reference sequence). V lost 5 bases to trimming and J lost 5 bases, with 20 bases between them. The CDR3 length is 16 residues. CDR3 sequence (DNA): TGTGCCAGCAGTACCTGGTCGGGGGATGAGGGAGATACGCAGTATTTT. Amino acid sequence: CASSTWSGDEGDTQYF.

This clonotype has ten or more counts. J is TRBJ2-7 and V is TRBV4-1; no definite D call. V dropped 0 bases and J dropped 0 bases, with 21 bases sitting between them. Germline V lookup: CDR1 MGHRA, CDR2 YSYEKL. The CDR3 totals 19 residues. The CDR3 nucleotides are TGCGCCAGCAGCCAAGAAGTGATAGCCTCTACACTTTACTCCTACGAGCAGTACTTC. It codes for CASSQEVIASTLYSYEQYF.

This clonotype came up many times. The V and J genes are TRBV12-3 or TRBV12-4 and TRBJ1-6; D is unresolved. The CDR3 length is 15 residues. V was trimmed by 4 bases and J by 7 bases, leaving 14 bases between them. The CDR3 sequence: CASSSPGNLNSPLHF. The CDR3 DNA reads TGTGCCAGCAGTTCCCCCGGGAATTTAAATTCACCCCTCCACTTT.

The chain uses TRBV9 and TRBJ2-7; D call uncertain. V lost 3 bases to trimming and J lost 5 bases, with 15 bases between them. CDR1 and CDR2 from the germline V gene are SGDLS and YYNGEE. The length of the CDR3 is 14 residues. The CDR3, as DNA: TGTGCCAGCAGCGCCCCCCACGGATCAGACGAGCAGTACTTC. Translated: CASSAPHGSDEQYF.

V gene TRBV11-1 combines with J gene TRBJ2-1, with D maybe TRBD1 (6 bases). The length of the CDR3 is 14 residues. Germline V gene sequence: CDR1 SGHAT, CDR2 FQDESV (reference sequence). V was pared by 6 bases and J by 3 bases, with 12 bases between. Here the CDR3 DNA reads TGTGCCAGCAGTTCCAGGGACAACTACAATGAGCAGTTCTTC. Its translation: CASSSRDNYNEQFF. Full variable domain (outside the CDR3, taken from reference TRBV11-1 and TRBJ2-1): EAEVAQSPRYKITEKSQAVAFWCDPISGHATLYWYRQILGQGPELLVQFQDESVVDDSQLPKDRFSAERLKGVDSTLKIQPAELGDSAMYLCASSSRDNYNEQFFGPGTRLTVL.

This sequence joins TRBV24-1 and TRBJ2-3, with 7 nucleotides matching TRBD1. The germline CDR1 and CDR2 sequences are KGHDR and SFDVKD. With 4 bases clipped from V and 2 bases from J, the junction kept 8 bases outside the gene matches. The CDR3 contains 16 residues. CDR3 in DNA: TGTGCCACCAGTGACGCGTCGGACAGGTACACAGATACGCAGTATTTT. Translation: CATSDASDRYTDTQYF.

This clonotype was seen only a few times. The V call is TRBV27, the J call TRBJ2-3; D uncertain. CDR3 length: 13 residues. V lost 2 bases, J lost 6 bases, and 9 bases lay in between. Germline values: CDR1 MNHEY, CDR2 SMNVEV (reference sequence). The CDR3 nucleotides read TGTGCCAGCAGTTTAGCCAGTTATGATACGCAGTATTTT. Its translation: CASSLASYDTQYF.

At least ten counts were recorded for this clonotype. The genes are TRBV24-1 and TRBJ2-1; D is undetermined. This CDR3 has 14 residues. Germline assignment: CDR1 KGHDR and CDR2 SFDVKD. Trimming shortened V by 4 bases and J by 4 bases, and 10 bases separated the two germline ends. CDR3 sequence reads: CATSDPTTYNEQFF. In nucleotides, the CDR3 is TGTGCCACCAGTGACCCTACAACATACAATGAGCAGTTCTTC.

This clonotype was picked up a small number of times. CDR3 nucleotide sequence: TGTGCCAGCTCACCCGGGACTAGCGGGAGGTACAATGAGCAGTTCTTC. Translating it yields CASSPGTSGRYNEQFF. The chain employs TRBV18 and TRBJ2-1; 15 bases are shared with TRBD2. The CDR3 spans 16 residues. With V trimmed by 3 bases and J by 4 bases, 1 base remained unmatched. The germline CDR1 and CDR2 sequences are KGHSH and LQKENI.

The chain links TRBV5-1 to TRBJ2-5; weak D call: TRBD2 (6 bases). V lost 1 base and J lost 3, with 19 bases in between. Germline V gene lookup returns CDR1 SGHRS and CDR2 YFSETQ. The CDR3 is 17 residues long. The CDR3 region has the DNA TGCGCCAGCAGCTTGTTTCAGGTGGGGGGAGGCGAAGAGACCCAGTACTTC. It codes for CASSLFQVGGGEETQYF.

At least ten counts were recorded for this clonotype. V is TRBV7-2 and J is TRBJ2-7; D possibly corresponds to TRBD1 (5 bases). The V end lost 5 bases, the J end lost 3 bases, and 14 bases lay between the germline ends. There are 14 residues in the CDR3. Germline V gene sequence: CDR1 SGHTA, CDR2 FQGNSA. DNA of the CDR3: TGTGCCAGCAGCACCCAGGGTGTGGACTACGAGCAGTACTTC. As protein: CASSTQGVDYEQYF.

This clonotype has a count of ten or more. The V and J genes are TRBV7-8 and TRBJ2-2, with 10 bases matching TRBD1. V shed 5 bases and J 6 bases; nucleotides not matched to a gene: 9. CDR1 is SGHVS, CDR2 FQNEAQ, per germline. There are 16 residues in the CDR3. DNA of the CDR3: TGTGCCAGCAGCAAAGGGACAGGGGTTGAATCCGGGGAGCTGTTTTTT. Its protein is CASSKGTGVESGELFF.

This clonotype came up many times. Here the CDR3 reads CASSRSGMSSTDTQYF. The CDR3 DNA reads as TGTGCCAGCAGCAGATCAGGGATGAGTAGCACAGATACGCAGTATTTT. The rearrangement uses TRBV9 and TRBJ2-3, with D possibly TRBD1 on 5 matching bases. V was pared by 4 bases and J by 0 bases, with 15 bases between. The CDR3 consists of 16 residues. Germline-derived CDR1 and CDR2 are SGDLS and YYNGEE. Combining the CDR3 with reference TRBV9 and TRBJ2-3 gives the whole variable domain DSGVTQTPKHLITATGQRVTLRCSPRSGDLSVYWYQQSLDQGLQFLIQYYNGEERAKGNILERFSAQQFPDLHSELNLSSLELGDSALYFCASSRSGMSSTDTQYFGPGTRLTVL.

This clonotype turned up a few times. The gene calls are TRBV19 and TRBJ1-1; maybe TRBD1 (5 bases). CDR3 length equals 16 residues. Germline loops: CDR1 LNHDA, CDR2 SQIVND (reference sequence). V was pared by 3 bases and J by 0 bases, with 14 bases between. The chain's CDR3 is CASSIRGGGMNTEAFF. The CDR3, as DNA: TGTGCCAGTAGTATTCGGGGTGGGGGAATGAACACTGAAGCTTTCTTT.